The clone carrying this T cell receptor beta chain was counted a few times. TCRdb called the reads again in MiXCR, with one record for every CDR3 protein. The table records 80,000 to 100,000 distinct CDR3 sequences, 31% of them present only once. The data derive from a study of type 1 regulatory T cells. Study-wide context: T-allo10 is a Tr1-enriched, alloantigen-specific CD4 T cell product made in vitro.

The TCR comes from a human donor in good health. The sequenced sample was CD4+ T cells, either the whole sample or a sorted fraction (not recorded which).

The CDR3 nucleotides read TGCAGTGCCGAGGACAGGATTAAGAGGAACACCATATATTTT. Its protein is CSAEDRIKRNTIYF. The gene calls are TRBV20-1 and TRBJ1-3; 7 positions agree with TRBD1. Germline V gene lookup returns CDR1 DFQATT and CDR2 SNEGSKA (reference sequence). The CDR3 totals 14 residues. V dropped 6 bases and J dropped 7; count of bases not matched to a gene: 12.